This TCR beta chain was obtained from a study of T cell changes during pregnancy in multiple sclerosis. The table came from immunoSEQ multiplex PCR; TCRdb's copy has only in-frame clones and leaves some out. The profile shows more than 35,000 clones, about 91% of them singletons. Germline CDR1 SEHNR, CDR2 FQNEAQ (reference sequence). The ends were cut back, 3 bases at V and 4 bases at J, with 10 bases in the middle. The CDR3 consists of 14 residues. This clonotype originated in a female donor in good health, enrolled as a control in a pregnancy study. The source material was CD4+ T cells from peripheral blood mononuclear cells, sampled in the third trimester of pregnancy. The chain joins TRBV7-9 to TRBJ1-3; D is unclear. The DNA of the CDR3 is TGTGCCAGCAGCTTCACCAACTCCGGAAACACCATATATTTT. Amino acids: CASSFTNSGNTIYF.